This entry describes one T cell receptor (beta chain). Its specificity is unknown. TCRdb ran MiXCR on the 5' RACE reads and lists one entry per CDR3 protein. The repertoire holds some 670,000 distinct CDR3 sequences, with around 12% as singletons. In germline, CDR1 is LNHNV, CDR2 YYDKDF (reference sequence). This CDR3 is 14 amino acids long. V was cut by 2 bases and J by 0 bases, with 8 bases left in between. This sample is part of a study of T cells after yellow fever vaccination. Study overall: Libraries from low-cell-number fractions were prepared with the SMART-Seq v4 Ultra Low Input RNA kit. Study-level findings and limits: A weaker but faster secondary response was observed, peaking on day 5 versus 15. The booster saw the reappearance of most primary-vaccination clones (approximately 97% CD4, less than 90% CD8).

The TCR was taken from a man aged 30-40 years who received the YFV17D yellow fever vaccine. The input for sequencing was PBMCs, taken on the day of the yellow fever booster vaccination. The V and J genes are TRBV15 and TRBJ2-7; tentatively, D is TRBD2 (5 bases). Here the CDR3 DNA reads TGTGCCACCAGCAGAAGCGGTTCCTCCTACGAGCAGTACTTC. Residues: CATSRSGSSYEQYF.